These 3 T cell receptor beta chains share one sample of origin, sequenced in a study of spatial heterogeneity in lung cancer. Time point noted: sample taken at primary tumor resection. In each case, whole RNA from tumor, nontumor lung or frozen PBMC was sequenced unsorted. TCRdb reprocessed the 5' RACE reads via MiXCR and lists one record per CDR3 protein. The table lists roughly 5,100 distinct CDR3 sequences, 28% of them singletons. The source was PBMCs, collected at surgery. The receptor set was obtained from a male donor with early-stage non-small cell lung cancer.

This clonotype is medium-sized within its sample. The J gene is TRBJ1-5, the V gene TRBV5-6, with a weak D call TRBD1 (5 bases). V lost 2 bases to trimming and J lost 7 bases, with 10 bases between them. Per the germline V gene, CDR1 is SGHDT and CDR2 is YYEEEE. The CDR3 spans 13 residues. As DNA, the CDR3 is TGTGCCAGCAGCTTTGGGACCGGCCAGCCCCAGCATTTT. It specifies CASSFGTGQPQHF.

Within the sample, this clonotype is medium-sized. The chain carries TRBV11-2 and TRBJ2-1; possibly TRBD1 or TRBD2 for D (6 bases each). The V and J ends lost 5 bases and 6 bases respectively, with 14 bases between them. This CDR3 comprises 14 residues. The germline CDR1 and CDR2 sequences are SGHAT and FQNNGV. CDR3: CASSPSGGGNEQFF. The CDR3 coding sequence is TGTGCCAGCAGCCCCAGCGGAGGGGGCAATGAGCAGTTCTTC.

By share of the sample, this clonotype is medium-sized. This chain connects TRBV7-2 to TRBJ2-3, with 9 bases that match TRBD2. CDR3 length: 16 amino acids. J lost 4 bases, V lost 5 bases, and 10 bases had no gene match. CDR1 is SGHTA and CDR2 is FQGNSA in the germline V gene. Written as DNA, the CDR3 is TGTGCCAGCAGCGAACTCGGGCGGGGGGGCCCAGATACGCAGTATTTT. This codes for CASSELGRGGPDTQYF.